This TCR beta chain was obtained from a study of cytomegalovirus exposure and HLA in healthy donors. Whole-study context: Out of 150 million to 200 million T cells, an earlier analysis found around 110 million unique TCR beta sequences in total. Study-wide points: A later analysis linked some 18,000 TCR beta sequences to HLA alleles at 0.05 false discovery rate. Published work reported that the classifier diagnosed cytomegalovirus status with high specificity and sensitivity. A later analysis reportedly found fewer N-insertions in an Asian-associated ancestry cluster than the approximately 730-donor mean.

Trimming took 4 bases from V and 2 from J, leaving 8 bases between them. Per the germline V gene, CDR1 is SSHAT and CDR2 is FNYEAQ (reference sequence). The length of the CDR3 is 13 residues. In its sample, this clone was seen a few times. The antigen is unknown. The PCR used 60 Vbeta and 13 Jbeta primers. Generated by immunoSEQ multiplex PCR, the TCRdb table keeps only in-frame clones and is missing some. The table shows roughly 150,000 clones, with around two thirds occurring only once. The J gene is TRBJ1-1, the V gene TRBV7-7, with D tentatively TRBD1 (6 bases). This TCR derives from a woman in her fifties or sixties in good health and CMV-seropositive. The specimen sequenced was PBMCs. CDR3 in DNA: TGTGCCAGCAGCTCGGACAGAAACACTGAAGCTTTCTTT. It codes for CASSSDRNTEAFF.